The 12 T cell receptor beta chains in this list originate from one sample, sequenced in a study of blood T cell repertoires in COVID-19. Clones were sequenced by immunoSEQ multiplex PCR, and TCRdb holds only the in-frame ones, with some missing. The table shows approximately 50,000 clones, with 65% to 80% occurring only once. Input material: peripheral blood. All receptors come from a man aged 65 to 79 with active or convalescent COVID-19.

V gene TRBV29-1 combines with J gene TRBJ2-7, with D possibly TRBD2 on 6 matching bases. CDR3 length: 9 amino acids. Germline values: CDR1 SQVTM, CDR2 ANQGSEA. CDR3 residues: CRFRRDAYF. In nucleotides, the CDR3 is TGCAGGTTCCGGCGGGATGCGTACTTC.

The chain uses TRBV5-3 and TRBJ1-2; possibly TRBD1 for D (6 bases). TRBV5-3 is an open reading frame, and its role is uncertain. The CDR3 is 12 residues long. The V and J ends lost 10 bases and 8 bases respectively, with 18 bases between them. The DNA for the CDR3 is TGTGCCGGCCTCCGGGGGGCGGAAGGCTACACCTTC. This codes for CAGLRGAEGYTF.

This clone has just a few counts. Here the CDR3 DNA reads TGTGCCAGCAGCGTAGCGACAGGGTACAATGAGCAGTTCTTC. It codes for CASSVATGYNEQFF. The chain combines TRBV9 with TRBJ2-1; TRBD1 agrees at 7 bases. The trim removed 0 bases at V and 4 bases at J, leaving 1 base unmatched. This CDR3 spans 14 amino acids. Germline CDR1 is SGDLS and CDR2 is YYNGEE.

This clone was counted a single time. The V call is TRBV2, the J call TRBJ2-5; D unresolved. CDR1 is SNHLY and CDR2 is FYNNEI in the germline V gene. The CDR3 runs to 11 residues. V dropped 2 bases and J dropped 5 bases, with 3 bases sitting between them. CDR3 region: CASSESETQYF. The CDR3 bases are TGTGCCAGCAGTGAATCGGAGACCCAGTACTTC.

This clone was seen just once. The chain combines TRBV27 with TRBJ1-6; D is unresolved. Germline V CDR1 and CDR2: MNHEY, SMNVEV (reference sequence). The V gene lost 2 bases and the J gene lost 7 bases, with 6 bases spanning the gap. The CDR3 covers 13 residues. The CDR3 DNA follows: TGTGCCAGCAGTTTAATTAGAAATTCACCCCTCCACTTT. It yields the protein CASSLIRNSPLHF.

The chain is built from TRBV6-5 and TRBJ2-3, with D unclear. V shed 0 bases and J shed 0 bases, with 7 bases lying between them. This CDR3 has 15 residues. Germline-derived CDR1 and CDR2 are MNHEY and SVGAGI. The chain's CDR3 is CASSYSSVSTDTQYF. Written as DNA, the CDR3 is TGTGCCAGCAGTTACTCCAGCGTTAGCACAGATACGCAGTATTTT.

V is TRBV6-5 and J is TRBJ2-7, with 7 nucleotides matching TRBD2. Germline trimming cut 4 bases from V and 4 bases from J; bases unmatched to any gene: 13. From germline, CDR1 is MNHEY and CDR2 SVGAGI. CDR3 length equals 16 residues. CDR3 DNA: TGTGCCAGCAGTTCCCCTAGGGGAGGGATTCAGTACGAGCAGTACTTC. Amino acid sequence: CASSSPRGGIQYEQYF.

This clone was seen a few times. The chain couples TRBV27 to TRBJ2-7; no clear D gene. V lost 3 bases and J 3 bases, leaving 12 bases between the germline ends. The germline V gene has CDR1 MNHEY and CDR2 SMNVEV (reference sequence). The CDR3 sequence is 14 residues long. The CDR3 DNA reads as TGTGCCAGCAGTTTTCAGGCGAACAACTACGAGCAGTACTTC. The encoded protein is CASSFQANNYEQYF.

The chain has TRBV11-3 and TRBJ2-5; 13 bases agree with TRBD2. The germline gives CDR1 SGHNT, CDR2 YENEEA. J gave up 2 bases and V 3 bases, and 3 bases lay outside the gene matches. There are 16 residues in the CDR3. CDR3 in DNA: TGTGCCAGCAGCTTCGGGACTAGCGGGGATCAAGAGACCCAGTACTTC. Translation gives CASSFGTSGDQETQYF.

For the CDR3, the DNA is TGTGCCAGCAGTCTCCTTAGGGTAGGGGAAGAAGATACGCAGTATTTT. Protein sequence: CASSLLRVGEEDTQYF. The chain uses TRBV27 and TRBJ2-3; D might be TRBD1 (5 bases). Germline assignment: CDR1 MNHEY and CDR2 SMNVEV (reference sequence). V dropped 5 bases and J dropped 5 bases, with 20 bases sitting between them. The CDR3 loop spans 16 amino acids.

V gene TRBV7-2 combines with J gene TRBJ2-7; 9 bases are a match to TRBD2. Germline V gene data show CDR1 as SGHTA and CDR2 as FQGNSA. The V gene end was trimmed by 5 bases and the J gene end by 6 bases; junction bases not matched to a gene: 17. The CDR3 length is 17 residues. The CDR3 reads CASSQEVAGVRGSEQYF. DNA of the CDR3: TGTGCCAGCAGCCAAGAGGTAGCGGGAGTTCGGGGAAGCGAGCAGTACTTC.

The gene calls are TRBV5-1 and TRBJ1-3; tentative D call: TRBD1 (6 bases). CDR1 SGHRS and CDR2 YFSETQ come from the germline V gene. The CDR3 spans 12 residues. V was trimmed by 7 bases and J by 8 bases, leaving 13 bases between them. CDR3 protein: CASQDSGDTIYF. The CDR3 nucleotides read TGCGCCAGCCAGGACAGCGGAGACACCATATATTTT.